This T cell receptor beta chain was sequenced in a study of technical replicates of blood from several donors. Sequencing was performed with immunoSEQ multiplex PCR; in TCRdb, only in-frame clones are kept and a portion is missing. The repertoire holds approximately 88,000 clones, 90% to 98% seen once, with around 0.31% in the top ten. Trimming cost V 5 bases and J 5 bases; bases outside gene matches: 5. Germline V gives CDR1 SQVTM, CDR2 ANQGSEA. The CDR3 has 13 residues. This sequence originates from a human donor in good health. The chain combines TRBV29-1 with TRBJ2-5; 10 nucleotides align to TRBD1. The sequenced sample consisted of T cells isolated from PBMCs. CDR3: CSVTGTGVETQYF. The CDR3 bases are TGCAGCGTTACCGGGACAGGGGTGGAGACCCAGTACTTC.